A selection of T cell receptor beta chains follows, all from one sample in a study of regulatory T cells in long-lasting Graves disease. TCRdb re-derived calls from the multiplex PCR reads in MiXCR, one entry per CDR3 protein. Of about half a million distinct CDR3 sequences listed, around 11% are singletons. The same data also contributed to another study, on T cells in Graves' hyperthyroidism and ophthalmopathy.

This material consisted of peripheral blood mononuclear cells (PBMCs), taken at new diagnosis, from a patient treated with antithyroid drugs. These receptors came from a woman aged 30 to 39 with Graves disease. The CDR3 runs from the conserved cysteine through the conserved F or W. D genes are given only for firm matches. Clone size, where shown, is once, few, many, or a class for clones that have expanded.

V	D	J	size	DNA	CDR3
TRBV10-1	TRBD1	TRBJ2-7	few	TGCGCCAGCAGTGAGACGTCGGACAGGGGGCACTACGAGCAGTACTTC	CASSETSDRGHYEQYF
TRBV11-3	-	TRBJ1-3	many	TGTGCCAGCAGCTCGGACAGCGATGGAAACACCATATATTTT	CASSSDSDGNTIYF
TRBV11-2	-	TRBJ2-7	many	TGTGCCAGCAGCTTAGATCGACAGAGCGAGCAGTACTTC	CASSLDRQSEQYF
TRBV20-1	TRBD2	TRBJ2-5	-	TGCAGTGCTAGGGCCCCTAGCGGGAGACAGGAGACCCAGTACTTC	CSARAPSGRQETQYF
TRBV6-2/TRBV6-3	-	TRBJ2-1	many	TGTGCCAGCAGTTACACCGGGACCGGTGAGCAGTTCTTC	CASSYTGTGEQFF
TRBV11-2	TRBD1	TRBJ1-2	-	TGTGCCAGCAGCTTCTCAGGGGGCGCAAGCTATGGCTACACCTTC	CASSFSGGASYGYTF
TRBV10-3	TRBD1	TRBJ2-2	-	TGTGCCATCAGTGGGGGACAGCTTTTTGACACCGGGGAGCTGTTTTTT	CAISGGQLFDTGELFF
TRBV6-1	TRBD1	TRBJ1-2	few	TGTGCCAGCAGCCATCCCCCAGGGGGCAGCTATGGCTACACCTTC	CASSHPPGGSYGYTF
TRBV18	-	TRBJ1-5	-	TGTGCCAGCTCACCCGGAAAAGGAGTTCAGCCCCAGCATTTT	CASSPGKGVQPQHF
TRBV29-1	TRBD2	TRBJ2-1	many	TGCAGCGTGTTGCGGGAGATCACCTACAATGAGCAGTTCTTC	CSVLREITYNEQFF
TRBV24-1	-	TRBJ2-2	many	TGTGCCACCTCCCCAGGGGGGGGTGACTCTACCGACACGGGCACCGGGGAGCTGTTTTTT	CATSPGGGDSTDTGTGELFF
TRBV7-2	-	TRBJ1-1	-	TGTGCCAGCAGCTTAGCTCGGATCCCAATGGACACTGAAGCTTTCTTT	CASSLARIPMDTEAFF
TRBV12-3/TRBV12-4	TRBD2	TRBJ2-7	many	TGTGCCAGCAGATTAGCGGGAGTTTACGAGCAGTACTTC	CASRLAGVYEQYF
TRBV5-1	-	TRBJ2-5	many	TGCGCCAGCAGCTGGGGGAGAGGGGAAGAGACCCAGTACTTC	CASSWGRGEETQYF
TRBV27	-	TRBJ1-2	many	TGTGCCAGCAGTTCCACCCCCGTCGGAGGAGCGTCTGGCTACACCTTC	CASSSTPVGGASGYTF
TRBV19	TRBD2	TRBJ2-1	few	TGTGCCAGTAGTCCCCTAGCTTGGGAGGGCAGCAATGAGCAGTTCTTC	CASSPLAWEGSNEQFF
TRBV6-2/TRBV6-3	-	TRBJ1-5	-	TGTGCCAGCAGCCAAACCCGGACCGGGTACAATCAGCCCCAGCATTTT	CASSQTRTGYNQPQHF
TRBV29-1	TRBD1	TRBJ1-6	-	TGCAGCGTTGCCGAGGGGGCCAAATCACCCCTCCACTTT	CSVAEGAKSPLHF
TRBV27	-	TRBJ1-1	many	TGTGCCAGCAGTTTATACCCACGGCCGAACACTGAAGCTTTCTTT	CASSLYPRPNTEAFF
TRBV18	-	TRBJ2-5	many	TGTGCCAGCTCACCGAGGGCACGGGAGACCCAGTACTTC	CASSPRARETQYF
TRBV19	TRBD1	TRBJ1-5	many	TGTGCCAGCCCTAACCGGGACAGGGCTTTCTTAAGGAGCAATCAGCCCCAGCATTTT	CASPNRDRAFLRSNQPQHF
TRBV28	-	TRBJ2-5	many	TGTGCCAGCAGTTCGGGCCATCGGGAGACCCAGTACTTC	CASSSGHRETQYF
TRBV20-1	-	TRBJ2-3	-	TGCAGTGCTCGGTCAGATACGCAGTATTTT	CSARSDTQYF
TRBV12-5	-	TRBJ2-1	-	TGTGCTAGTGCCATAGCGGACCCGGGGTACAATGAGCAGTTCTTC	CASAIADPGYNEQFF
TRBV29-1	-	TRBJ2-7	-	TGCAGCGTCGAAACCCCCACGAGGGGAACCTACGAGCAGTACTTC	CSVETPTRGTYEQYF
TRBV4-3	-	TRBJ2-7	many	TGCGCCAGCAGCCAAGAGAGACTAGTCTACGGCGAGCAGTACTTC	CASSQERLVYGEQYF
TRBV2	-	TRBJ2-1	many	TGTGCCAGCAGGCAGGGTGGTTCCTACAATGAGCAGTTCTTC	CASRQGGSYNEQFF
TRBV7-9	TRBD1	TRBJ1-6	few	TGTGCCAGCAGCTCCAGACAGGGGCGAGGAAAGAATTCACCCCTCCACTTT	CASSSRQGRGKNSPLHF
TRBV7-3	TRBD1	TRBJ1-3	-	TGTGCCAGCTGGGACAGAGCCTCTGGAAACACCATATATTTT	CASWDRASGNTIYF
TRBV30	TRBD1	TRBJ1-1	-	TGTGCCTGGAGTTTGACAGGGCTGGACACTGAAGCTTTCTTT	CAWSLTGLDTEAFF
TRBV2	-	TRBJ2-3	few	TGTGCCAGCAGTTTCATAGGGGCAGATACGCAGTATTTT	CASSFIGADTQYF
TRBV19	TRBD1	TRBJ1-2	-	TGTGCCAGTAGTATTGGGACAGGGTATGGCTACACCTTC	CASSIGTGYGYTF
TRBV14	TRBD1	TRBJ1-4	-	TGTGCCAGCAGCCAAGTTACGGGACAGGGTGAAAAACTGTTTTTT	CASSQVTGQGEKLFF
TRBV18	TRBD1	TRBJ2-3	-	TGTGCCAGCTCTCTAACGAGGGGGCTTCGCGGAGACACAGATACGCAGTATTTT	CASSLTRGLRGDTDTQYF
TRBV20-1	TRBD1	TRBJ2-1	-	TGCAGTGCCGAGGACAGGGTCAGTCAACACGGACGGTTCTTC	CSAEDRVSQHGRFF
TRBV13	-	TRBJ2-7	many	TGTGCCAGCAGCTTAGGAGGGTTGGCCCACGAGCAGTACTTC	CASSLGGLAHEQYF
TRBV11-2	-	TRBJ1-4	many	TGTGCCAGCAGCTTTACGTCAGGTGCAACTAATGAAAAACTGTTTTTT	CASSFTSGATNEKLFF
TRBV2	TRBD1	TRBJ2-3	many	TGTGCCAGCAGTGCACAGGGGATTAGCACAGGTACGCAGTATTTT	CASSAQGISTGTQYF
TRBV29-1	-	TRBJ1-1	many	TGCAGCACACGCACAGGGAACACTGAAGCTTTCTTT	CSTRTGNTEAFF
TRBV7-9	-	TRBJ1-1	many	TGTGCCAGCAGCTTAGAAATCGCGAACACTGAAGCTTTCTTT	CASSLEIANTEAFF
TRBV6-1	-	TRBJ1-6	many	TGTGCCAGCAGCCGGATCCGTTATAATTCACCCCTCCACTTT	CASSRIRYNSPLHF
TRBV12-3/TRBV12-4	-	TRBJ2-2	-	TGTGCCAGCAGTAAGGACCGGCCGGACACCGGGGAGCTGTTTTTT	CASSKDRPDTGELFF
TRBV5-1	-	TRBJ2-3	many	TGCGCCAGCAGCTCAACCCAGAGAACTAGCACAGATACGCAGTATTTT	CASSSTQRTSTDTQYF
TRBV6-5	-	TRBJ1-1	many	TGTGCCAGCAGTTACTCGACTTGGGGGACGGCCACTGAAGCTTTCTTT	CASSYSTWGTATEAFF